Described below is a single T cell receptor (beta chain) sequence and its context. The CDR3 covers 12 residues. From germline, CDR1 is SGDLS and CDR2 YYNGEE. The V and J ends lost 6 bases and 6 bases respectively, with 9 bases between them. These data originate in a study of blood T cell repertoires in COVID-19. The wider study: Samples representing acute and convalescent COVID-19 were sourced from the United States, Italy and Spain. Nucleic acid was either cDNA or gDNA, and it came from T cells, B-cell-depleted T cells, or PBMCs.

In the original workflow: Quantification of nucleated cells was approximated via reference gene primer amplification. Data came from immunoSEQ multiplex PCR; TCRdb stores just in-frame clones and leaves some out. For V, J and clone size, that table is used; D and trimming come from the DNA. This sample has under 100,000 clones, with around 87% found just once. The receptor comes from a human donor in a cohort sampled during active COVID-19. Sequencing was performed on peripheral blood. This sequence joins TRBV9 and TRBJ2-2; D is perhaps TRBD2 (6 bases). The CDR3 region is CASNSGAGELFF. CDR3 bases: TGTGCCAGCAACTCGGGGGCCGGGGAGCTGTTTTTT.